A selection of T cell receptor beta chains follows, all from one sample in a study of T cells in localized non-small cell lung cancer. This table comes from immunoSEQ multiplex PCR, and its TCRdb copy is limited to in-frame clones, with some not included. The sample includes under 35,000 clones, approximately 88% of them seen just once. Sequencing used peripheral blood mononuclear cells, obtained before any cancer treatment. These receptors all come from a woman aged 35 to 75 with stage III lung adenocarcinoma. Each CDR3 is given with its conserved first and last residue. A D gene is named only where the DNA matches it firmly. The size of a clone is reported for some rows only, either as once, few or many, or as a class for expanded clones.

>TRBV6-4|TRBJ2-1|-|-
TGTGCCAGCAGTGACGGGGCAGGGGTCGACTACAATGAGCAGTTCTTC
CASSDGAGVDYNEQFF
>TRBV7-3|TRBJ2-2|-|-
TGTGCCAGCAGCCCGAGCAAGATAGTTAACACCGGGGAGCTGTTTTTT
CASSPSKIVNTGELFF
>TRBV2|TRBJ2-7|TRBD1|-
TGTGCCAGCACCGCTGACAGGGCGGGCGAGCAGTACTTC
CASTADRAGEQYF
>TRBV4-3|TRBJ2-1|-|few
TGCGCCAGCAGCGCCCTTTCGGGGGGCCGCTATGAGCAGTTCTTC
CASSALSGGRYEQFF
>TRBV19|TRBJ1-2|-|-
TGTGCCAGTAGAGGGCAGGGAAATGGCTACACCTTC
CASRGQGNGYTF
>TRBV6-1|TRBJ1-1|-|-
TGTGCCAGCAGTACACCGGGACTAAACACTGAAGCTTTCTTT
CASSTPGLNTEAFF
>TRBV14|TRBJ1-1|-|-
TGTGCCAGCAGCCAAGATGGGGGATCCAACGGTGAAGCTTTCTTT
CASSQDGGSNGEAFF
>TRBV5-5|TRBJ2-7|-|-
TGTGCCAGCAGCTTGCCCCCGGCGGGCGATCCCGAGCAGTACTTC
CASSLPPAGDPEQYF
>TRBV2|TRBJ2-5|TRBD2|-
TGTGCCAGCAGTCGGGTAGCGGGAGGGGAGACCCAGTACTTC
CASSRVAGGETQYF
>TRBV7-2|TRBJ1-1|TRBD1|-
TGTGCCAGCAGCCTGGACAGGGGTAAAGCTTTCTTT
CASSLDRGKAFF
>TRBV5-1|TRBJ2-7|-|-
TGCGCCAGCAGCTTGGCCTTCGGGGGCGAGCAGTACTTC
CASSLAFGGEQYF
>TRBV30|TRBJ1-2|-|once
TGTGCCTGGAGTGTGGCAGGGGCCTATGGCTACACCTTC
CAWSVAGAYGYTF
>TRBV29-1|TRBJ2-7|-|-
TGCAGCGTTGAACTAGCGAGCTCCTACGAGCAGTACTTC
CSVELASSYEQYF
>TRBV9|TRBJ1-2|-|-
TGTGCCAGCAGCGTCGTGGACCGATTGAGCTCCTATGGCTACACCTTC
CASSVVDRLSSYGYTF
>TRBV10-3|TRBJ1-1|-|-
TGTGCCATCAGTGATCTGACAGCAAACACTGAAGCTTTCTTT
CAISDLTANTEAFF
>TRBV25-1|TRBJ1-1|-|-
TGTGCCAGCAGTGAATATAGGGACACTGAAGCTTTCTTT
CASSEYRDTEAFF
>TRBV27|TRBJ2-3|TRBD1|-
TGTGCCAGCAGTTTCTTCGGACAGGGGGCTGTAGATACGCAGTATTTT
CASSFFGQGAVDTQYF
>TRBV7-2|TRBJ1-2|-|-
TGTGCCAGCAGCTTAGCGGGAGGCGCGGCCCATGGCTACACCTTC
CASSLAGGAAHGYTF
>TRBV18|TRBJ2-5|-|-
TGTGCCAGCTCACCATCGGACAGAAAACAAGAGACCCAGTACTTC
CASSPSDRKQETQYF
>TRBV6-6|TRBJ1-4|-|-
TGTGCCAGCAACTCACCGAATGAAAAACTGTTTTTT
CASNSPNEKLFF
>TRBV2|TRBJ2-7|-|-
TGTGCCAGCAGTCAGACTGGAATACAGTACTTC
CASSQTGIQYF
>TRBV28|TRBJ2-1|-|once
TGTGCCAGCAGTTTACCCCTCTTTGGCAATGAGCAGTTCTTC
CASSLPLFGNEQFF
>TRBV6-1|TRBJ1-2|-|-
TGTGCCAGCAGTGAAGGCGGACACTATGGCTACACCTTC
CASSEGGHYGYTF
>TRBV18|TRBJ1-4|TRBD1|-
TGTGCCAGCTCTCGAAGGACAGGGCATAATGAAAAACTGTTTTTT
CASSRRTGHNEKLFF
>TRBV18|TRBJ2-2|TRBD2|-
TGTGCCAGCTCACCACAGGGACTAAGGACCGGGGAGCTGTTTTTT
CASSPQGLRTGELFF
>TRBV5-1|TRBJ2-2|-|-
TGCGCCAGCAGGAGGACGAACACCGGGGAGCTGTTTTTT
CASRRTNTGELFF
>TRBV7-9|TRBJ2-1|-|-
TGTGCCAGCAGCTTAGATCCCCGGGATGAGCAGTTCTTC
CASSLDPRDEQFF
>TRBV10-1|TRBJ2-3|-|-
TGCGCCAGCAGTGGGGCCGAGAGGGATACGCAGTATTTT
CASSGAERDTQYF
>TRBV28|TRBJ2-5|-|-
TGTGCCAGCAGTTTATCTCCTTTCCAAGAGACCCAGTACTTC
CASSLSPFQETQYF
>TRBV28|TRBJ1-2|-|-
TGTGCCAGCAGTCGTACCGGGACACCGGTTCGGGGTGGCTACACCTTC
CASSRTGTPVRGGYTF